The rows below give T cell receptor beta chains drawn from one sample of a study of T cell responses to AZD1222 COVID-19 vaccine. Profiling relied on immunoSEQ multiplex PCR, and the TCRdb table lists in-frame clones only, not all of them. The table lists 100,000 to 150,000 clones, 80% to 95% of them singletons, with about 4.3% in the top ten. The sample in question was peripheral blood, obtained on day 0 of MenACWY control vaccination. These receptors were collected from an adult in good health. Each CDR3 is given with its conserved first and last residue. The D gene is left open where the match is weak. Size is stated for part of the rows, as once, few or many counts, or as a class when the clone is expanded.

v_gene: TRBV9; abundance: .; j_gene: TRBJ2-1; len: 16; d_gene: TRBD2; CDR3nt: TGTGCCAGCAGCGTAGGCGGCGGGAGGGCCTCCAATGAGCAGTTCTTC; CDR3aa: CASSVGGGRASNEQFF
v_gene: TRBV19; abundance: .; j_gene: TRBJ2-1; len: 17; d_gene: .; CDR3nt: TGTGCCAGTAGTATTGGGGGACCCTCTATCGTACACAATGAGCAGTTCTTC; CDR3aa: CASSIGGPSIVHNEQFF
v_gene: TRBV13; abundance: .; j_gene: TRBJ1-4; len: 16; d_gene: TRBD1; CDR3nt: TGTGCCAGCAGCGCAACAGGGGGCGCAACTAATGAAAAACTGTTTTTT; CDR3aa: CASSATGGATNEKLFF
v_gene: TRBV15; abundance: .; j_gene: TRBJ2-1; len: 17; d_gene: TRBD2; CDR3nt: TGTGCCACCAGCCGTAAGCTAGCGGGGGGCCCCAACAATGAGCAGTTCTTC; CDR3aa: CATSRKLAGGPNNEQFF
v_gene: TRBV5-1; abundance: once; j_gene: TRBJ2-5; len: 11; d_gene: .; CDR3nt: TGCGCCAGCAGGCTTGGGGAGACCCAGTACTTC; CDR3aa: CASRLGETQYF
v_gene: TRBV19; abundance: .; j_gene: TRBJ1-3; len: 13; d_gene: .; CDR3nt: TGTGCCAGTAGGACATCCTCTGGAAACACCATATATTTT; CDR3aa: CASRTSSGNTIYF
v_gene: TRBV25-1; abundance: .; j_gene: TRBJ2-5; len: 14; d_gene: .; CDR3nt: TGTGCCAGCACCCCGACTCACAAGGAAGAGACCCAGTACTTC; CDR3aa: CASTPTHKEETQYF
v_gene: TRBV9; abundance: .; j_gene: TRBJ1-3; len: 16; d_gene: .; CDR3nt: TGTGCCAGCAGCCTCCAAGGGCAGGACTCTGGAAACACCATATATTTT; CDR3aa: CASSLQGQDSGNTIYF
v_gene: TRBV10-3; abundance: .; j_gene: TRBJ2-7; len: 16; d_gene: TRBD1; CDR3nt: TGTGCCATCAGTGGGGGGGGACAGGGGAATTCCTACGAGCAGTACTTC; CDR3aa: CAISGGGQGNSYEQYF
v_gene: TRBV6-6; abundance: .; j_gene: TRBJ1-4; len: 13; d_gene: TRBD1; CDR3nt: TGTGCCAGCACCGACAGGGGAGACGAAAAACTGTTTTTT; CDR3aa: CASTDRGDEKLFF
v_gene: TRBV23-1; abundance: .; j_gene: TRBJ2-3; len: 19; d_gene: TRBD2; CDR3nt: TGCGCCCCCCGGACTAGCGGGACCGACTTACGTGGGAGCACAGATACGCAGTATTTT; CDR3aa: CAPRTSGTDLRGSTDTQYF
v_gene: TRBV3-1/TRBV3-2; abundance: few; j_gene: TRBJ1-4; len: 15; d_gene: TRBD1; CDR3nt: TGTGCCAGCAGCCATGGACAGGGTGGAAGGGAAAAACTGTTTTTT; CDR3aa: CASSHGQGGREKLFF
v_gene: TRBV18; abundance: .; j_gene: TRBJ2-7; len: 14; d_gene: TRBD1; CDR3nt: TGTGCCAGCTCAAGTCCGGGACAGGGTTCCGAGCAGTACTTC; CDR3aa: CASSSPGQGSEQYF
v_gene: TRBV24-1; abundance: .; j_gene: TRBJ2-3; len: 12; d_gene: .; CDR3nt: TGTGCCACCAGCTTAGACACAGATACGCAGTATTTT; CDR3aa: CATSLDTDTQYF
v_gene: TRBV11-3; abundance: .; j_gene: TRBJ2-3; len: 15; d_gene: .; CDR3nt: TGTGCCAGCAGCTTAGGGAACGAAAACACAGATACGCAGTATTTT; CDR3aa: CASSLGNENTDTQYF
v_gene: TRBV6-1; abundance: .; j_gene: TRBJ1-3; len: 13; d_gene: .; CDR3nt: TGTGCCAGCAGTGAACGCAGGGGAAACACCATATATTTT; CDR3aa: CASSERRGNTIYF
v_gene: TRBV10-1; abundance: .; j_gene: TRBJ1-5; len: 24; d_gene: TRBD1; CDR3nt: TGCGCCAGCAGTGAGCCCCACCACGGACCCCAACTCCGGGACAGGGGGTGGCTCAATCAGCCCCAGCATTTT; CDR3aa: CASSEPHHGPQLRDRGWLNQPQHF
v_gene: TRBV5-1; abundance: .; j_gene: TRBJ1-2; len: 15; d_gene: .; CDR3nt: TGCGCCAGCAGCTCGCTAATACAGGGTATCTATGGCTACACCTTC; CDR3aa: CASSSLIQGIYGYTF
v_gene: TRBV3-1/TRBV3-2; abundance: once; j_gene: TRBJ2-1; len: 12; d_gene: .; CDR3nt: TGTGCCAGCAGCCCCAGATGGAATGAGCAGTTCTTC; CDR3aa: CASSPRWNEQFF
v_gene: TRBV4-3; abundance: once; j_gene: TRBJ1-6; len: 15; d_gene: .; CDR3nt: TGCGCCAGCAGCCAAGCGCGGGACGGTAATTCACCCCTCCACTTT; CDR3aa: CASSQARDGNSPLHF
v_gene: TRBV25-1; abundance: .; j_gene: TRBJ1-4; len: 16; d_gene: .; CDR3nt: TGTGCCAGCAGTGAATGGGTCGAGGGACTGAATGAAAAACTGTTTTTT; CDR3aa: CASSEWVEGLNEKLFF
v_gene: TRBV6-4; abundance: .; j_gene: TRBJ2-1; len: 13; d_gene: .; CDR3nt: TGTGCCAGCAGTTCGAAGCCCTACAATGAGCAGTTCTTC; CDR3aa: CASSSKPYNEQFF
v_gene: TRBV3-1/TRBV3-2; abundance: .; j_gene: TRBJ1-5; len: 16; d_gene: TRBD1; CDR3nt: TGTGCCAGCAGCCAAGTGTCAGGGGGTGGCAATCAGCCCCAGCATTTT; CDR3aa: CASSQVSGGGNQPQHF
v_gene: TRBV7-3; abundance: .; j_gene: TRBJ2-7; len: 17; d_gene: TRBD2; CDR3nt: TGTGCCAGCAGCTTAGGGACTAGCGGGAGAATAGCTCGTGAGCAGTACTTC; CDR3aa: CASSLGTSGRIAREQYF
v_gene: TRBV6-5; abundance: .; j_gene: TRBJ2-1; len: 14; d_gene: .; CDR3nt: TGTGCCAGCAGCAGGGAGGTATCCTACAATGAGCAGTTCTTC; CDR3aa: CASSREVSYNEQFF
v_gene: TRBV10-3; abundance: .; j_gene: TRBJ1-2; len: 12; d_gene: TRBD1; CDR3nt: TGTGCCATCATGGACAGGTTGGATGGCTACACCTTC; CDR3aa: CAIMDRLDGYTF
v_gene: TRBV27; abundance: .; j_gene: TRBJ2-7; len: 14; d_gene: .; CDR3nt: TGTGCCAGCAGTTTAGGGGGGGCGCCCTACGAGCAGTACTTC; CDR3aa: CASSLGGAPYEQYF